The clone carrying this T cell receptor (beta chain) is deemed medium-sized. These data belong to a study of blood T cell repertoires in COVID-19. Libraries were prepared by immunoSEQ multiplex PCR; TCRdb keeps only in-frame clonotypes and omits some of them. The data show 20,000 or so clones, with 82% seen just once and 6.1% held by the top ten. V was shortened by 7 bases and J by 2 bases, with 15 bases between the two germline ends. The germline V gene encodes CDR1 MDHEN and CDR2 SYDVKM. CDR3 size: 16 residues. The sequenced sample consisted of peripheral blood. This chain connects TRBV28 to TRBJ2-6; D perhaps matches TRBD1 (5 bases). The clonotype was recovered from a human donor in a cohort sampled during active COVID-19. The DNA for the CDR3 is TGTGCCAGCACCATCAGGGCCCGCGCTGGGGCCAACGTCCTGACTTTC. This codes for CASTIRARAGANVLTF.